This TCR beta chain came from a study of graft-versus-host responses after intestinal transplantation. Study summary: Recipients received multivisceral, liver-intestinal, or isolated intestinal transplants. All of the recipients had induction that used anti-thymocyte globulin, then tacrolimus and steroids for approximately 3 years. The study, taken as a whole, reports: Allograft clonal ratios (graft-versus-host to host-versus-graft) were high in patients who had graft-donor T cell macrochimerism. GvH clones appeared in recipient marrow, some first in ileum or blood.

Notes on this clone: The target antigen is unknown.

Only in-frame clones appear in the TCRdb table, and some are missing; sequencing was by immunoSEQ multiplex PCR. The profile covers tens of thousands of clones, with roughly 95% appearing a single time and approximately 0.21% taken by the ten largest. This CDR3 is built from 16 residues. Germline CDR1 reads MDHEN; CDR2 reads SYDVKM. The V end lost 6 bases, the J end lost 1 base, and 18 bases lay between the germline ends. This sample comprised unstimulated CD8+ T cells sorted from spleen or lymph node cells, obtained before transplant. The receptor comes from a human donor who was the organ donor for an intestinal transplant. V usage is TRBV28 and J usage is TRBJ1-1; weak D call: TRBD1 (5 bases). The CDR3 DNA sequence: TGTGCCAGCAGCAATGACGTCACAGGACGGAACACTGAAGCTTTCTTT. This gives the protein CASSNDVTGRNTEAFF.